This TCR delta chain was identified during a study of γδ T cells in repeated Plasmodium falciparum infection. At the level of the study: Timepoints: baseline, immediately before selected infections, and 21 days after every infection. The study, taken as a whole, reports: Many TCRgamma sequences overlapped between individuals in stable Vgamma9/Vdelta2+ repertoires. Malian children's Vdelta2-negative repertoires appeared more expanded and less diverse than Australians'. Repeated controlled infections reportedly drove waves of new clonotype selection in Vdelta2-negative, mostly Vdelta1+, gammadelta repertoires.

Vgamma9/Vdelta2+ and Vdelta2-negative gammadelta T cells were flow-sorted from PBMC for bulk sequencing. In germline, CDR1 is GEAIGNYY, CDR2 EKD. V was clipped by 3 bases and J by 0 bases; unmatched bases: 8. This CDR3 has 16 residues. TCRdb reprocessed the multiplex PCR reads using CATT. The data contain about 48,000 delta-chain clones, about 1.6% of them singletons. A word on this clone: Its antigen is unknown. The translation of this DNA and the TCRdb protein of a much larger clone differ at residue 5, probably owing to a read error; the protein shown here is translated from the DNA.

The origin of this receptor is a pool of human donors (malaria-infected and uninfected, not separated). This chain links TRDV2 with TRDJ1; 8 bases are a match to TRDD3. Sequencing was carried out using gamma-delta T cells from blood. DNA of the CDR3: TGTGCCTGTGACTTCTCTGGGGGAAAGTACACCGATAAACTCATCTTT. This codes for CACDFSGGKYTDKLIF.